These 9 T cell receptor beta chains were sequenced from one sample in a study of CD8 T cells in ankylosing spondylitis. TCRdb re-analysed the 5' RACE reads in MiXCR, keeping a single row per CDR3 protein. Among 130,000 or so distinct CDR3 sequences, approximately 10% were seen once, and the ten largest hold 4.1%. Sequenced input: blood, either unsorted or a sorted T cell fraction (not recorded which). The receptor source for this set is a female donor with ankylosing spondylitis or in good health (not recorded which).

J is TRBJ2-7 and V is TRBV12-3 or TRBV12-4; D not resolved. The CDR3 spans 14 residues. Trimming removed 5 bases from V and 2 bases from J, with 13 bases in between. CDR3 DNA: TGTGCCAGCAGTGCTCAGGACGGCCCCTACGAGCAGTACTTC. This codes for CASSAQDGPYEQYF.

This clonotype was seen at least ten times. The CDR3 nucleotides are TGCGCCAGCAGCCCGACCCCCGGGACAGGGGGCTCCGGGGAGCTGTTTTTT. Protein sequence: CASSPTPGTGGSGELFF. The V gene is TRBV5-1, the J gene TRBJ2-2; 12 bases match TRBD1. V shed 4 bases and J 6 bases; nucleotides not matched to a gene: 10. This CDR3 contains 17 residues. Germline V gives CDR1 SGHRS, CDR2 YFSETQ.

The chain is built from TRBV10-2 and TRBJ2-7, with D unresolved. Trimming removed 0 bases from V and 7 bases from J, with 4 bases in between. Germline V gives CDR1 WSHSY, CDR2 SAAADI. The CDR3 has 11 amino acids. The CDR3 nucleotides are TGCGCCAGCAGTGAGTCGGGTGAGCAGTACTTC. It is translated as CASSESGEQYF.

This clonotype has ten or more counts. CDR3 nucleotides: TGTGCCAGCAGTCCCCCAGGGACCCTCACTGAAGCTTTCTTT. This translates into CASSPPGTLTEAFF. This chain links TRBV28 with TRBJ1-1; possible D gene TRBD1, 5 bases. This CDR3 spans 14 amino acids. Germline values: CDR1 MDHEN, CDR2 SYDVKM. Trimming left V 5 bases short and J 4 bases short, with 14 bases between.

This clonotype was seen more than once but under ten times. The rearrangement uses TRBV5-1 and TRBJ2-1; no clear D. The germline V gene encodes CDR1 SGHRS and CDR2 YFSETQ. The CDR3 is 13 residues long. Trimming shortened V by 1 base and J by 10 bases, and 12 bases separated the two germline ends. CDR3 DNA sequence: TGCGCCAGCAGCTTGAGGATTGGGATGGAGCAGTTCTTC. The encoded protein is CASSLRIGMEQFF.

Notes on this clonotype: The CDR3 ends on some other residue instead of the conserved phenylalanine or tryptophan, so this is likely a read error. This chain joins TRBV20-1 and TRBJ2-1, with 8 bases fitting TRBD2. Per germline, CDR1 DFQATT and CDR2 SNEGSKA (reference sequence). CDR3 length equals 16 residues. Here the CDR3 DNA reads TGCATTGCTAGAGATGAGGAGGTAGCGGGATACAATGAGCAGTTCCTC. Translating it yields CIARDEEVAGYNEQFL.

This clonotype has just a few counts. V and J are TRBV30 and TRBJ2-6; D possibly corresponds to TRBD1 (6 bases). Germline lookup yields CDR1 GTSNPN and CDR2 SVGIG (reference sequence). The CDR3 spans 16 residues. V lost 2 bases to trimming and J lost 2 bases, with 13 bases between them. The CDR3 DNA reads TGTGCCTGGAGTATTAACAGGGTCGCTGGGGCCAACGTCCTGACTTTC. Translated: CAWSINRVAGANVLTF.

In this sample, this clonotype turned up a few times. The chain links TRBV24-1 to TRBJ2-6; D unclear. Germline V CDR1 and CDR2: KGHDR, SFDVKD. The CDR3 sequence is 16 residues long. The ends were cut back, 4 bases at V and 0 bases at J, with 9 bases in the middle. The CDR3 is CATSEGRSSGANVLTF. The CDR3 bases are TGTGCCACCAGTGAGGGTCGGAGCTCTGGGGCCAACGTCCTGACTTTC.

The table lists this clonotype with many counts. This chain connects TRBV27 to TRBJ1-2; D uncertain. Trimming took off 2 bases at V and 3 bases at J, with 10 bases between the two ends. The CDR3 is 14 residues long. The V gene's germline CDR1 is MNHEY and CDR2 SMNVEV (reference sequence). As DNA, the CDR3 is TGTGCCAGCAGTTTACTGGCGAGTGACTATGGCTACACCTTC. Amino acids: CASSLLASDYGYTF.